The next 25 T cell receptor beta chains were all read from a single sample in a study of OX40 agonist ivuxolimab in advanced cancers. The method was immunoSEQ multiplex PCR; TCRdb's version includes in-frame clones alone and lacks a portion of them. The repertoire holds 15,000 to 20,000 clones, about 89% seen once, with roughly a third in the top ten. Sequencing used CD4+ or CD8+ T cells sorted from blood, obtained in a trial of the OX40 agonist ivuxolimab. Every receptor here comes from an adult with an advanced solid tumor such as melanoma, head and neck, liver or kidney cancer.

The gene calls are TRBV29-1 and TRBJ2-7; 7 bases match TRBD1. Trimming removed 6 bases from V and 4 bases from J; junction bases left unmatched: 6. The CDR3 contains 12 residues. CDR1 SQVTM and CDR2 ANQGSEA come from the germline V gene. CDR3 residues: CSVLQGSYEQYF. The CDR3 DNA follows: TGCAGCGTACTACAGGGGAGTTACGAGCAGTACTTC.

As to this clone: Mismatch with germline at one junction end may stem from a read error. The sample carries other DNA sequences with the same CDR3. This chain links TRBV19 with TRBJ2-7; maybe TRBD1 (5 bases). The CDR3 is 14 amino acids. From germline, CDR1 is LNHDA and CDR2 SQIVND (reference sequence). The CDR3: CASSLDSRTYEQYF. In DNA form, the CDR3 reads TGTGCCAGTAGTTTAGACAGCCGAACCTACGAGCAGTACTTC.

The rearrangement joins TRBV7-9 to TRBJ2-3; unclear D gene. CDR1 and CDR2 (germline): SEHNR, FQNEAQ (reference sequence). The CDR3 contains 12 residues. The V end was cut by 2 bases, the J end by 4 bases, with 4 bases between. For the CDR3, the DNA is TGTGCCAGCAGCTTATTTCCAGATACGCAGTATTTT. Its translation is CASSLFPDTQYF.

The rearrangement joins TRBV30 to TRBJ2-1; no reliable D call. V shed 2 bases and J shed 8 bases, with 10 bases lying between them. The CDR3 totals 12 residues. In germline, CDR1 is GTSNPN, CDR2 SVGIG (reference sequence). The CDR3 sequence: CAWSRVADEQFF. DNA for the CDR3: TGTGCCTGGAGTAGGGTAGCCGATGAGCAGTTCTTC.

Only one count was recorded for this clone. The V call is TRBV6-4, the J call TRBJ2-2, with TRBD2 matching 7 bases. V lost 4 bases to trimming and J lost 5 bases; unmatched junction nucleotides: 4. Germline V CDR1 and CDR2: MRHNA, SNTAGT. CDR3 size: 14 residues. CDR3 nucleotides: TGTGCCAGCAGTGGGACTAGTCTGACCGGGGAGCTGTTTTTT. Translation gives CASSGTSLTGELFF.

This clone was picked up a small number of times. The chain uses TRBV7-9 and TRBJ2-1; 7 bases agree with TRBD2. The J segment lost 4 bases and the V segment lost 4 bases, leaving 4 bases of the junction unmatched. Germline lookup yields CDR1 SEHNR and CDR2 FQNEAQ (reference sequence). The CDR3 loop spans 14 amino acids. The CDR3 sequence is CASSSGSGYNEQFF. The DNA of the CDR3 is TGTGCCAGCAGCTCTGGTAGCGGGTACAATGAGCAGTTCTTC. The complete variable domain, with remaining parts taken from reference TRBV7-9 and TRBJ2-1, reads DTGVSQNPRHKITKRGQNVTFRCDPISEHNRLYWYRQTLGQGPEFLTYFQNEAQLEKSRLLSDRFSAERPKGSFSTLEIQRTEQGDSAMYLCASSSGSGYNEQFFGPGTRLTVL.

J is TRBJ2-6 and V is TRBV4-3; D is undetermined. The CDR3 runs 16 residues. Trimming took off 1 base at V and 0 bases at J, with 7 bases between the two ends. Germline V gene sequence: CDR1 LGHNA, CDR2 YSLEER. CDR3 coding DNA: TGCGCCAGCAGCCAAGGCGGCAGCTCTGGGGCCAACGTCCTGACTTTC. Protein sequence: CASSQGGSSGANVLTF.

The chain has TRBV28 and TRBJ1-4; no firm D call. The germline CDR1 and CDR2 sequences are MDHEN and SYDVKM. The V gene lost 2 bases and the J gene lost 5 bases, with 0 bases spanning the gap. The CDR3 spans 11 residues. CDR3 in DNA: TGTGCCAGCAGTTTAAATGAAAAACTGTTTTTT. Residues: CASSLNEKLFF.

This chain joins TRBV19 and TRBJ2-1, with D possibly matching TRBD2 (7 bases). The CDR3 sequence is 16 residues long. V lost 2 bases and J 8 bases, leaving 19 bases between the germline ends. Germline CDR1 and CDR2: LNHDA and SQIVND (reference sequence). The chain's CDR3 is CASSIRGGPLTDEQFF. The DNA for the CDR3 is TGTGCCAGTAGTATAAGGGGGGGCCCTCTGACCGATGAGCAGTTCTTC.

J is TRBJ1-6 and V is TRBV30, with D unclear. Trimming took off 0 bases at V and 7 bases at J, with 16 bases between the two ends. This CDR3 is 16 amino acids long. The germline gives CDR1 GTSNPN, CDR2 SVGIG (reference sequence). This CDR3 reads CAWSVGLRLSNSPLHF. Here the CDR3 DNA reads TGTGCCTGGAGTGTTGGCCTCCGGTTGAGCAATTCACCCCTCCACTTT.

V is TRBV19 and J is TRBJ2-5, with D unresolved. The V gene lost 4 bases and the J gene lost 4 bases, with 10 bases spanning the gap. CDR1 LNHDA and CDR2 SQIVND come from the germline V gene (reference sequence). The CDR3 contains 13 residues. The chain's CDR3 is CASSTFVGETQYF. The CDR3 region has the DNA TGTGCCAGTAGTACTTTTGTTGGAGAGACCCAGTACTTC.

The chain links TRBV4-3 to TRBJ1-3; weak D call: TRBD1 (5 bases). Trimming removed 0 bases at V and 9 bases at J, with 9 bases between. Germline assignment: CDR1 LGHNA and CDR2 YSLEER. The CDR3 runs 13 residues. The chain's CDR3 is CASSQDKGTTIYF. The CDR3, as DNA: TGCGCCAGCAGCCAAGATAAAGGGACCACCATATATTTT.

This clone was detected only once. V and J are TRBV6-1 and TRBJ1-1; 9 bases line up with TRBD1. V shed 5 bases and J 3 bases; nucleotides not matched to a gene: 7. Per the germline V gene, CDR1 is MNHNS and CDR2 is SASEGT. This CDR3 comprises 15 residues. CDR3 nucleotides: TGTGCCAGCAGTTCCCTACAGGGGGCCGACACTGAAGCTTTCTTT. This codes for CASSSLQGADTEAFF.

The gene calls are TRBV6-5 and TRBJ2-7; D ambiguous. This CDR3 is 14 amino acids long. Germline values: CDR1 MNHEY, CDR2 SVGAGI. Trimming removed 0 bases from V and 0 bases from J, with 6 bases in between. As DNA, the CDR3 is TGTGCCAGCAGTTACTCGAGGAGCTCCTACGAGCAGTACTTC. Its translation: CASSYSRSSYEQYF.

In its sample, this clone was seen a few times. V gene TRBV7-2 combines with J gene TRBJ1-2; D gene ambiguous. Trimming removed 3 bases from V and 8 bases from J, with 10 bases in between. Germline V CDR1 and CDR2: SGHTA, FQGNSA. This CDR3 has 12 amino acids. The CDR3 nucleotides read TGTGCCAGCAGCTTTATAGGGTCCGGCTACACCTTC. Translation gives CASSFIGSGYTF.

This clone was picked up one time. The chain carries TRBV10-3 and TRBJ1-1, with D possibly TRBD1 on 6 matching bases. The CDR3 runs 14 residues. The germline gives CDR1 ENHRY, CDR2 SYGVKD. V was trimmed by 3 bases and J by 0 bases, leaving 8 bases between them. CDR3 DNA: TGTGCCATCAGTGACAGGGGAATGAACACTGAAGCTTTCTTT. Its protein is CAISDRGMNTEAFF.

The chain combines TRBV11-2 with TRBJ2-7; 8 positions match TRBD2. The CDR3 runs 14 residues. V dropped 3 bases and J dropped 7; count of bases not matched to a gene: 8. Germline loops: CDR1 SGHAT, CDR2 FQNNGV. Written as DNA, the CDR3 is TGTGCCAGCAGCTTCATCGGGAGGGTATGGGAGCAGTACTTC. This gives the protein CASSFIGRVWEQYF.

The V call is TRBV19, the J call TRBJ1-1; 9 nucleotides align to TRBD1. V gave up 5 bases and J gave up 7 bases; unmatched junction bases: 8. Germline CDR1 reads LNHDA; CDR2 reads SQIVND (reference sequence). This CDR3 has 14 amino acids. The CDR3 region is CASSPRTGEHEAFF. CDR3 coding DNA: TGTGCCAGTAGTCCACGGACAGGGGAACATGAAGCTTTCTTT.

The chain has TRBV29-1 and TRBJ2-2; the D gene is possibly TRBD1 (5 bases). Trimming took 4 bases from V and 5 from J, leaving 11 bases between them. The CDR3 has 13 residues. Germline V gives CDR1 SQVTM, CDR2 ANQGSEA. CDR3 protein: CSVGGLGTGELFF. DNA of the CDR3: TGCAGCGTTGGGGGCCTGGGTACCGGGGAGCTGTTTTTT.

The CDR3 loop reads CASSSGTSHYEQYF. The CDR3 region has the DNA TGTGCCAGCAGCTCCGGGACGAGCCACTACGAGCAGTACTTC. The chain couples TRBV5-4 to TRBJ2-7; D is possibly TRBD1 or TRBD2 (5 bases each). CDR3 size: 14 residues. Per the germline V gene, CDR1 is SGHNT and CDR2 is YYREEE (reference sequence). The V and J ends lost 3 bases and 3 bases respectively, with 13 bases between them.

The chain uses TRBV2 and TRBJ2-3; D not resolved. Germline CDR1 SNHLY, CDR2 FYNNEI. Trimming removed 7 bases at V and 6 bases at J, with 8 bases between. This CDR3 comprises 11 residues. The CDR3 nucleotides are TGTGCCAGCACTGGATGGGATACGCAGTATTTT. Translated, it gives CASTGWDTQYF.

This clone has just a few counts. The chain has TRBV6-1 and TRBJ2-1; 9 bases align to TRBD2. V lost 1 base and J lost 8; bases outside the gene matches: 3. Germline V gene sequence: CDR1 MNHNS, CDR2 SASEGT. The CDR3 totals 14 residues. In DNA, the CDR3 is TGTGCCAGCAGTGAAGAAGGGACTAGCTATGAGCAGTTCTTC. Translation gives CASSEEGTSYEQFF.

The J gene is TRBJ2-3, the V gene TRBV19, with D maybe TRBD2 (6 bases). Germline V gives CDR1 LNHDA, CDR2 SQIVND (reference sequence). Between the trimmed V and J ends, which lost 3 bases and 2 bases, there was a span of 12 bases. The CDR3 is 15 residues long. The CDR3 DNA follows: TGTGCCAGTAGTATCCGGGACTCCTCCACAGATACGCAGTATTTT. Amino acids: CASSIRDSSTDTQYF.

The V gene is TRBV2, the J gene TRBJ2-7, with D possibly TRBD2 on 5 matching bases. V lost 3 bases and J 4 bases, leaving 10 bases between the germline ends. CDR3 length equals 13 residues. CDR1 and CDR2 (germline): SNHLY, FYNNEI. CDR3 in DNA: TGTGCCAGCAGTGAGGGGAGCAGGTACGAGCAGTACTTC. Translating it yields CASSEGSRYEQYF.

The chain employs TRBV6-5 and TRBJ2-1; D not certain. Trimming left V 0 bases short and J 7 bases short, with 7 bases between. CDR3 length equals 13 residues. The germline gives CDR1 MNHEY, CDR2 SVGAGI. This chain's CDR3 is CASSYSSGNEQFF. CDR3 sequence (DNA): TGTGCCAGCAGTTACTCTTCCGGAAATGAGCAGTTCTTC.